The source of this T cell receptor beta chain is a study of post-analysis software for immune sequencing data. Study summary: Recorded subtypes: relapsing-remitting, secondary progressive, progressive-relapsing; some patients unannotated. Study-wide results and limits: Patients used about five TRBV segments, including TRBV5-6, TRBV5-1 and TRBV20-1, more often than controls. Controls' normalized Chao1 diversity significantly exceeded that of multiple sclerosis patients.

The CDR3 covers 16 residues. V gave up 1 base and J gave up 9 bases; unmatched junction bases: 11. Germline CDR1 reads LGHNT; CDR2 reads FRNRAP. Details on this clonotype: Its specificity is unknown.

Tagging with unique molecular identifiers was a feature of the TCR beta cDNA libraries. The source material, roughly 0.9 to 10 million T cells, gave rise to 510,000 or so cDNA molecules. TCRdb ran MiXCR on the PCR reads and lists one entry per CDR3 protein. The table lists roughly 700,000 distinct CDR3 sequences, roughly 27% of them singletons. The receptor's source is a girl aged 10-17 years with multiple sclerosis. The specimen was blood. The chain employs TRBV12-5 and TRBJ1-2; the match to TRBD1 covers 10 bases. The CDR3 DNA follows: TGTGCTAGTGGTTTGGCAGCGGGGACAGGGGATATCAGCTACACCTTC. It yields the protein CASGLAAGTGDISYTF. The variable domain in full, with the rest retrieved from reference TRBV12-5 and TRBJ1-2, is DARVTQTPRHKVTEMGQEVTMRCQPILGHNTVFWYRQTMMQGLELLAYFRNRAPLDDSGMPKDRFSAEMPDATLATLKIQPSEPRDSAVYFCASGLAAGTGDISYTFGSGTRLTVV.